Listed below are T cell receptor beta chains from one sample, sequenced in a study of control samples from healthy donors and cancer patients. Assay: immunoSEQ multiplex PCR; the TCRdb copy retains only in-frame clones and omits some. The table has some 120,000 clones, around nine tenths seen once. Sequences were obtained from blood. All receptors derive from a man between 45 and 60 years old in good health. The CDR3 runs from the conserved cysteine through the conserved F or W.

TRBJ2-1	TRBV9	CASSAGTGGPDEQFF
TRBJ2-2	TRBV29-1	CSVDGQTNTGELFF
TRBJ1-2	TRBV28	CASSSTGTGANYDYTF
TRBJ2-2	TRBV7-9	CASSMDTGELFF
TRBJ1-3	TRBV19	CASKGSGNTIYF
TRBJ1-5	TRBV2	CASSARTENNQPQHF
TRBJ2-2	TRBV9	CASSATSGGYTGELFF
TRBJ1-4	TRBV27	CASSPTAGRNEKLFF
TRBJ2-5	TRBV6-1	CASSDRNQETQYF
TRBJ2-7	TRBV6-5	CASSYSQSGYEQYF
TRBJ2-2	TRBV11-2	CASSLDGGGLAGELFF
TRBJ2-7	TRBV28	CASSTYRGADYEQYF
TRBJ1-1	TRBV7-3	CASSLTGPGQAEAFF
TRBJ1-6	TRBV9	CASSVSLAGGGYNSPLHF
TRBJ2-1	TRBV12-5	CASGLGGGTGEQFF
TRBJ2-3	TRBV4-2	CASSQVTGTGGMDTQYF
TRBJ2-4	TRBV29-1	CSVEDRGQGYIQYF
TRBJ1-4	TRBV7-2	CASSRNNEKLFF
TRBJ1-6	TRBV10-3	CAISESWGGTSPLHF
TRBJ2-7	TRBV7-2	CASSLGPNYEQYF
TRBJ2-5	TRBV11-2	CASSLGQGVETQYF
TRBJ1-4	TRBV4-2	CASSRRGHSNEKLFF
TRBJ2-1	TRBV5-4	CASSLAGGYSYNEQFF
TRBJ2-3	TRBV7-3	CASSLGQGLSDTQYF
TRBJ2-7	TRBV5-6	CASSGQGWGNYEQYF
TRBJ2-1	TRBV28	CASSQPLAVRPGLNNEQFF
TRBJ2-1	TRBV5-1	CASSYRGDPYNEQFF
TRBJ2-5	TRBV24-1	CATSDLGIGQERGQETQYF
TRBJ1-2	TRBV28	CASRAEPGVLPWGYTF
TRBJ1-4	TRBV3-1/TRBV3-2	CASSRAGAAEKLFF
TRBJ1-2	TRBV12-3/TRBV12-4	CASRGYRSEGYTF
TRBJ2-1	TRBV7-9	CASSLSGTGVNEQFF
TRBJ1-4	TRBV28	CASSANFANEKLFF
TRBJ1-2	TRBV5-1	CASSSGAGIANPGYTF
TRBJ2-6	TRBV28	CASSPTGTGANVLTF
TRBJ2-7	TRBV3-1/TRBV3-2	CASSRRGGRKYEQYF
TRBJ1-5	TRBV6-5	CASRGDRANNQPQHF
TRBJ2-7	TRBV7-6	CASSGGLGGIYEQYF
TRBJ2-5	TRBV28	CASSPSPFQETQYF
TRBJ2-7	TRBV7-3	CASSLDRGYEQYF
TRBJ1-3	TRBV7-8	CASSLGNDGNTIYF
TRBJ2-2	TRBV19	CASSRAKHTGELFF
TRBJ1-4	TRBV12-3/TRBV12-4	CASSFVLNEKLFF
TRBJ2-5	TRBV4-2	CASSQDPRGRGGETQYF
TRBJ2-7	TRBV11-2	CASTRGGSSYEQYF
TRBJ1-2	TRBV28	CASSSDDTAGYGYTF
TRBJ1-2	TRBV19	CASSSSEGNYGYTF